This T cell receptor (beta chain) was found in a study of cytomegalovirus exposure and HLA in healthy donors. Study-level information: Early released data had around 89 million unique TCRs, all coming from HLA-typed donors.

CDR1 and CDR2 (germline): MNHNS, SASEGT. The length of the CDR3 is 15 residues. J lost 2 bases, V lost 0 bases, and 4 bases had no gene match. The study ran its PCR with 60 Vbeta and 13 Jbeta primers. Clones were read by immunoSEQ multiplex PCR, and TCRdb kept only the in-frame ones, dropping some. This sample has some 99,000 clones; 81% occur once, and the top ten carry around 2.2%. Note on this clone: Its antigen remains unknown.

Study results and limitations: A link between a missense DCLRE1C variant and TCR beta V- and J-gene trimming emerged from a later analysis. Among TCR beta chains, those listed as cytomegalovirus-associated numbered about 160.

The sample consisted of PBMCs. The gene calls are TRBV6-1 and TRBJ2-7, with 7 bases fitting TRBD2. This TCR was recovered from a woman in her twenties or thirties in good health and CMV-seronegative. The CDR3 reads CASSEAMREPYEQYF. CDR3 sequence (DNA): TGTGCCAGCAGTGAAGCTATGCGGGAGCCCTACGAGCAGTACTTC.